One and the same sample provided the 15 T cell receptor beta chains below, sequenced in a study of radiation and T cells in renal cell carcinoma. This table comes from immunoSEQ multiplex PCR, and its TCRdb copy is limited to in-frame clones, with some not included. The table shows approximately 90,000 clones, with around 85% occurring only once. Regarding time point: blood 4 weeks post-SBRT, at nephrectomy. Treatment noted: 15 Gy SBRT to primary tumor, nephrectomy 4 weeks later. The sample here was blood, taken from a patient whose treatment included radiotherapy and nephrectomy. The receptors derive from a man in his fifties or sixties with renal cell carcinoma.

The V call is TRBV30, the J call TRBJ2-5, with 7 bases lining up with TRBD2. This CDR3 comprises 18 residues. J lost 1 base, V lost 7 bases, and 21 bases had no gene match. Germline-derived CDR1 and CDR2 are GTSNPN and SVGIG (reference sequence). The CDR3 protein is CALTTYRDYYQPQETQYF. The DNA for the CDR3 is TGTGCCTTGACGACCTACCGGGACTACTACCAACCCCAAGAGACCCAGTACTTC.

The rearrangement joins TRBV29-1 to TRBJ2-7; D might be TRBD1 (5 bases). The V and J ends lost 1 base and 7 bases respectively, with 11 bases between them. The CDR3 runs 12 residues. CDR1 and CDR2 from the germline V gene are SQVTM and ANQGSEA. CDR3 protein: CSVEVTVREQYF. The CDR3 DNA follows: TGCAGCGTTGAAGTGACAGTCCGGGAGCAGTACTTC.

CDR3 amino acids: CASSQEAGSSYEQYF. The CDR3 DNA sequence: TGTGCCAGCAGCCAAGAGGCGGGAAGCTCCTACGAGCAGTACTTC. This chain uses TRBV4-2 with TRBJ2-7, with D maybe TRBD2 (6 bases). Germline V gene lookup returns CDR1 LGHNA and CDR2 YNFKEQ. This CDR3 spans 15 amino acids. V gave up 0 bases and J gave up 0 bases, with 9 bases separating them.

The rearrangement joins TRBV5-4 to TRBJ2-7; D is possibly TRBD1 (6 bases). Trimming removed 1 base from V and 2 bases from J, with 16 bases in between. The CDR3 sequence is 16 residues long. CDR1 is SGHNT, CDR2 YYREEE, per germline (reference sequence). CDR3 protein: CASSLNKGTGPYEQYF. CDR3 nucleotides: TGTGCCAGCAGCTTGAACAAAGGAACAGGGCCCTACGAGCAGTACTTC.

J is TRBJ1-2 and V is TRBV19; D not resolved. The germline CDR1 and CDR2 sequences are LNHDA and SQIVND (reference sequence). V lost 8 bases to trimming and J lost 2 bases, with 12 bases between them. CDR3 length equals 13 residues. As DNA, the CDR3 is TGTGCCAGTGGCAAGGGCAACAACTATGGCTACACCTTC. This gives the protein CASGKGNNYGYTF.

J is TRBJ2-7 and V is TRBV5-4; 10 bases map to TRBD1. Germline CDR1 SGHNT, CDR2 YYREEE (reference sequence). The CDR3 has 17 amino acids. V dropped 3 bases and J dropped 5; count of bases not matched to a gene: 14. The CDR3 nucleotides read TGTGCCAGCAGCTCTCAGACAGGGGGCGCGGGAACTGACGAGCAGTACTTC. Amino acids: CASSSQTGGAGTDEQYF.

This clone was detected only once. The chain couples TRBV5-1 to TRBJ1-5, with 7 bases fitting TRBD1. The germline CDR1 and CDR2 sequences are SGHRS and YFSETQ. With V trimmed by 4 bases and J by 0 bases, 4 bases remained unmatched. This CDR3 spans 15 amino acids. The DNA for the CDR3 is TGCGCCAGCAGCCTCACAGGGGATAGCAATCAGCCCCAGCATTTT. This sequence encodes CASSLTGDSNQPQHF.

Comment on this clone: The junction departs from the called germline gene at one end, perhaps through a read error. CDR3 DNA sequence: TGTGCCAGCAAGAGAACCCTCGGGAAGTCCCCTGTCGAGAGTTTC. Amino acids: CASKRTLGKSPVESF. The rearrangement links TRBV7-9 to TRBJ1-2, with D unresolved. The CDR3 loop spans 15 amino acids. The germline V gene has CDR1 SEHNR and CDR2 FQNEAQ (reference sequence).

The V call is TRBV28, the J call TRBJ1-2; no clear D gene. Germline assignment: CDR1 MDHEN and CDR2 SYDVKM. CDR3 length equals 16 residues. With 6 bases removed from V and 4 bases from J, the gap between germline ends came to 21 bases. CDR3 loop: CASSSYGVDLAYGYTF. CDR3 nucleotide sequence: TGTGCCAGCAGCTCCTACGGGGTGGATCTTGCCTATGGCTACACCTTC.

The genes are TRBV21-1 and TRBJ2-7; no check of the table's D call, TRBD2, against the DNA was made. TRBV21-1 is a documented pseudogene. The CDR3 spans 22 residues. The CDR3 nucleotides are TGTGCCAGCAGCAAAATACCCATGACCGGGCACGGGATCGGGACTTTCACCTACGAGCAGTACTTC. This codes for CASSKIPMTGHGIGTFTYEQYF.

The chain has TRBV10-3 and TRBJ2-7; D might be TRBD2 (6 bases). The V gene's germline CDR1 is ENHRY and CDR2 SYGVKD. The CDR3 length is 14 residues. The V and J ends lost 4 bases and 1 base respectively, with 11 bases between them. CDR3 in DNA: TGTGCCATCAGTGGGGGGACTGTATCCTACGAGCAGTACTTC. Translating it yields CAISGGTVSYEQYF.

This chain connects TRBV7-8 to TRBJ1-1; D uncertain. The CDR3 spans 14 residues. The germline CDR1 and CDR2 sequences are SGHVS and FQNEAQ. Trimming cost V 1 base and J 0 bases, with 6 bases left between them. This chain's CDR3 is CASSLVRMNTEAFF. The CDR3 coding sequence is TGTGCCAGCAGCTTAGTTCGGATGAACACTGAAGCTTTCTTT.

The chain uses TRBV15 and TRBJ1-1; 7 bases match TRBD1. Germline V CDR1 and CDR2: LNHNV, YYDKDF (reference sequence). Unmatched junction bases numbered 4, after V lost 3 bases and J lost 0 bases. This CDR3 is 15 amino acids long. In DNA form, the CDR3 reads TGTGCCACCAGCAGCTGGGGACAGATGAACACTGAAGCTTTCTTT. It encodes CATSSWGQMNTEAFF.

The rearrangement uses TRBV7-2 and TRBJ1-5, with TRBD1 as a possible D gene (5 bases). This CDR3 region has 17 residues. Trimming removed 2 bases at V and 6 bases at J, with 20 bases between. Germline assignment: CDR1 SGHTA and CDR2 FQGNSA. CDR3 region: CASSLFPGEGWVQPQHF. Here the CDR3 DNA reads TGTGCCAGCAGCTTATTTCCGGGGGAAGGGTGGGTTCAGCCCCAGCATTTT.

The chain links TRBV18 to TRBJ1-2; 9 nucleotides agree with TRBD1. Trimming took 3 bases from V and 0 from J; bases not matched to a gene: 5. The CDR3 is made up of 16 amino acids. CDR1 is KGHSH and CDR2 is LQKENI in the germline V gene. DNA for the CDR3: TGTGCCAGCTCACCCGGACAGGGGAGGACTAACTATGGCTACACCTTC. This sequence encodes CASSPGQGRTNYGYTF.